Listed here is a single T cell receptor beta chain. As yet, its antigen is unknown. This sample is drawn from a study of response to subunit inactivated influenza vaccine. Study-wide points: There was a suggestion from the authors that each seasonal influenza vaccination recruits few new T cells.

TCRdb recomputed calls from the RT-PCR reads with MiXCR, one row per CDR3 protein. The sample shows 700,000 to 900,000 distinct CDR3 sequences, around 21% of them seen only once. CDR1 is SGHVS and CDR2 is FQNEAQ in the germline V gene. This CDR3 is 15 amino acids long. V was pared by 5 bases and J by 5 bases, with 19 bases between. The specimen was PBMCs from blood, collected about 5 days after vaccination. The TCR sequence derives from a man aged 45-65 years who received an inactivated influenza vaccine. This rearrangement joins TRBV7-8 to TRBJ2-7, with D possibly being TRBD1 (7 bases). This chain's CDR3 is CASSLQRQGLNEQYF. The CDR3 DNA follows: TGTGCCAGCAGCCTGCAGCGACAGGGACTTAACGAGCAGTACTTC.